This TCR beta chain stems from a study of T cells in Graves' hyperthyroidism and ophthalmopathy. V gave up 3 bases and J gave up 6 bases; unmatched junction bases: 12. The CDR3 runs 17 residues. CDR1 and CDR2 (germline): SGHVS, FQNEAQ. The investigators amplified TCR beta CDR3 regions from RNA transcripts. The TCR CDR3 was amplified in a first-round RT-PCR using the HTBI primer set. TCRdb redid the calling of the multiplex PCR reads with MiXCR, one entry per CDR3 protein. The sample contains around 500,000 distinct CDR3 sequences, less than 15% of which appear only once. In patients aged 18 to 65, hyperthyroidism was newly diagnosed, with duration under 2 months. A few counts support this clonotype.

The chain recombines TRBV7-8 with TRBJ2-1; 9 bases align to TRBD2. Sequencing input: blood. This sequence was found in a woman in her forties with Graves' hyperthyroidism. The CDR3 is CASSFRRKAGGTNEQFF. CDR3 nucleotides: TGTGCCAGCAGCTTCCGACGAAAAGCGGGAGGAACCAATGAGCAGTTCTTC.